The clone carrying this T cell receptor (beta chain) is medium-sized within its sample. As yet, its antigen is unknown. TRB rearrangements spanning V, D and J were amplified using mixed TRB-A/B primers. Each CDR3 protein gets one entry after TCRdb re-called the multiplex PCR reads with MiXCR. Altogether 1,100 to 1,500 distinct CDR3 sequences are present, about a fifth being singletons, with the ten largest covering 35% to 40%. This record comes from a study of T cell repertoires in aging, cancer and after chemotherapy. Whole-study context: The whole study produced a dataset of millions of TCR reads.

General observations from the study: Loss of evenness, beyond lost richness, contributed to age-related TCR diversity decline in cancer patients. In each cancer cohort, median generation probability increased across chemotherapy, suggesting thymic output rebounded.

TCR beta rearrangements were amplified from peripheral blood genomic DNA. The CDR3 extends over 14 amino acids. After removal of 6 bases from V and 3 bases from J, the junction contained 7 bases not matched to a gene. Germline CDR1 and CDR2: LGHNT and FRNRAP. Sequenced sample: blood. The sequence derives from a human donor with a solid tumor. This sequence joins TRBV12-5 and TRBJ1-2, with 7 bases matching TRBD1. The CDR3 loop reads CASGGGQYDYGYTF. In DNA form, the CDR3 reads TGTGCTAGTGGAGGGGGACAGTACGACTATGGCTACACCTTC.